Below, one T cell receptor (beta chain) is given with its context. The antigen is unknown. The data belong to a study of shared clonotypes between healthy human individuals. Using immunoSEQ multiplex PCR, the repertoire was profiled, and TCRdb retains in-frame clones only, with some absent. The table shows roughly 500,000 clones, with 90% to 97% occurring only once. Study findings and constraints: Sampling used blood alone; tissue repertoires probably differ.

V was shortened by 0 bases and J by 6 bases, with 8 bases between the two germline ends. This CDR3 has 13 residues. The germline V gene encodes CDR1 GTSNPN and CDR2 SVGIG (reference sequence). The TCR originated in a woman under 40 in good health. What was sequenced was naive CD4+ T cells sorted from blood. Subset meaning: CD45RA+ positively selected. This chain links TRBV30 with TRBJ2-2; D gene uncertain. CDR3 sequence (DNA): TGTGCCTGGAGTGTATCGTCCGCCGGGGAGCTGTTTTTT. This translates into CAWSVSSAGELFF.